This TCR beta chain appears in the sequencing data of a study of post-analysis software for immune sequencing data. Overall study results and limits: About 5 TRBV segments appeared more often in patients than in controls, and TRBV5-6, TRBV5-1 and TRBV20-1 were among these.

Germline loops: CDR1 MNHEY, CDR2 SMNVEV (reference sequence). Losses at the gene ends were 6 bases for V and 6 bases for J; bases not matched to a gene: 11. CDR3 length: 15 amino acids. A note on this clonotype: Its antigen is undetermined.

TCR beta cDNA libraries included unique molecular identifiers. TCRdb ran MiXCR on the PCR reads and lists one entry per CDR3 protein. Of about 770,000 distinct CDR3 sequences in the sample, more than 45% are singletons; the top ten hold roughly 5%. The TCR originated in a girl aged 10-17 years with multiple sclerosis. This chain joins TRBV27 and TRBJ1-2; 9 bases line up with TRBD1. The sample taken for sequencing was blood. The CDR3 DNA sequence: TGTGCCAGCAGCCCCCCTGGACAGGGGAATGATGGCTACACCTTC. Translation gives CASSPPGQGNDGYTF.